Each of the 19 T cell receptor beta chains below was sequenced from the same sample in a study of blood T cell repertoires in COVID-19. Clones were sequenced by immunoSEQ multiplex PCR, and TCRdb holds only the in-frame ones, with some missing. The profile shows under 150,000 clones, 60% to 80% of them singletons. Sequencing was carried out using peripheral blood. The receptors were sampled from a middle-aged man with active or convalescent COVID-19.

The gene calls are TRBV4-1 and TRBJ1-2, with 9 nucleotides matching TRBD1. After removal of 4 bases from V and 5 bases from J, the junction contained 8 bases not matched to a gene. CDR3 length: 15 amino acids. CDR1 and CDR2 (germline): MGHRA, YSYEKL. The CDR3 nucleotides read TGCGCCAGCAGCCGGGACAGGGATTCCTTATATGGCTACACCTTC. Residues: CASSRDRDSLYGYTF.

This clone came up once. This rearrangement joins TRBV30 to TRBJ2-7; tentatively, D is TRBD2 (6 bases). V shed 0 bases and J shed 3 bases, with 15 bases lying between them. Germline V gene lookup returns CDR1 GTSNPN and CDR2 SVGIG (reference sequence). This CDR3 contains 15 residues. CDR3 loop: CAWSVGLARNYEQYF. Here the CDR3 DNA reads TGTGCCTGGAGTGTGGGGCTAGCGAGAAACTACGAGCAGTACTTC.

The chain employs TRBV28 and TRBJ1-2; D is perhaps TRBD1 (6 bases). CDR3 length: 13 amino acids. The V gene lost 9 bases and the J gene lost 3 bases, with 14 bases spanning the gap. From germline, CDR1 is MDHEN and CDR2 SYDVKM. CDR3 nucleotides: TGTGCCAGTCTGAGGACAGTCGACTATGGCTACACCTTC. Encoded protein: CASLRTVDYGYTF.

Only one count was recorded for this clone. This rearrangement joins TRBV24-1 to TRBJ2-3, with 12 nucleotides matching TRBD2. Germline CDR1 is KGHDR and CDR2 is SFDVKD. The CDR3 runs 18 residues. The V and J ends lost 3 bases and 2 bases, in that order; junction bases with no gene match: 8. The CDR3 is CATSDTRTSGTSTDTQYF. CDR3 coding DNA: TGTGCCACCAGTGATACCCGGACTAGCGGGACTTCCACAGATACGCAGTATTTT.

The V and J genes are TRBV10-1 and TRBJ2-1, with D unclear. The germline V and J ends were trimmed by 2 bases and 5 bases, with 7 bases remaining between them. Per germline, CDR1 WNHNN and CDR2 SYGVQD (reference sequence). The CDR3 is 13 amino acids. For the CDR3, the DNA is TGCGCCAGCAGTGAGAACCTAAACAATGAGCAGTTCTTC. Its translation: CASSENLNNEQFF.

This chain joins TRBV18 and TRBJ1-2, with 11 bases identical to TRBD1. The V segment lost 5 bases and the J segment 3 bases; nucleotides outside the gene matches: 5. This CDR3 is 15 amino acids long. Germline CDR1 KGHSH, CDR2 LQKENI. CDR3 loop: CASSSWTGGDYGYTF. The CDR3 DNA reads TGTGCCAGCTCATCTTGGACAGGGGGCGACTATGGCTACACCTTC.

This chain connects TRBV27 to TRBJ2-7, with D hard to call. CDR3 length: 12 residues. Per the germline V gene, CDR1 is MNHEY and CDR2 is SMNVEV (reference sequence). V lost 5 bases to trimming and J lost 7 bases, with 12 bases between them. CDR3 amino acids: CASSPEFGEQYF. Written as DNA, the CDR3 is TGTGCCAGCAGTCCGGAGTTCGGGGAGCAGTACTTC.

The V gene is TRBV28, the J gene TRBJ1-5; a weak D match, TRBD1 (6 bases). Germline lookup yields CDR1 MDHEN and CDR2 SYDVKM. The V and J ends lost 6 bases and 0 bases respectively, with 12 bases between them. This CDR3 is 15 amino acids long. In DNA form, the CDR3 reads TGTGCCAGCAGCCACAGGGCATATAGCAATCAGCCCCAGCATTTT. This translates into CASSHRAYSNQPQHF.

In this sample, this clone turned up a few times. V and J are TRBV23-1 and TRBJ2-7, with D possibly TRBD2 on 6 matching bases. TRBV23-1 belongs to the ORF category, with a function that is uncertain. This CDR3 contains 16 residues. Trimming pared 3 bases from V and 3 bases from J, leaving 18 bases between. The CDR3 DNA sequence: TGCGCCAGCAGTCAGATTCCCGGGACTCCTATCTACGAGCAGTACTTC. This gives the protein CASSQIPGTPIYEQYF.

The chain has TRBV4-1 and TRBJ2-3; no clear D. The germline CDR1 and CDR2 sequences are MGHRA and YSYEKL. V was pared by 0 bases and J by 5 bases, with 9 bases between. This CDR3 spans 14 amino acids. CDR3 loop: CASSQDVRGDTQYF. CDR3 bases: TGCGCCAGCAGCCAAGATGTGAGAGGAGATACGCAGTATTTT.

The chain joins TRBV11-2 to TRBJ2-5; a possible D gene is TRBD1 (7 bases). The CDR3 is 15 residues long. Looked up from germline, CDR1 is SGHAT and CDR2 is FQNNGV. V dropped 7 bases and J dropped 7 bases, with 22 bases sitting between them. CDR3 sequence reads: CASNPQGPGGWTQYF. CDR3 DNA sequence: TGTGCCAGCAACCCACAGGGGCCTGGGGGGTGGACCCAGTACTTC.

This chain uses TRBV7-9 with TRBJ1-2; D uncertain. Germline V gives CDR1 SEHNR, CDR2 FQNEAQ (reference sequence). The CDR3 covers 13 residues. The ends were cut back, 1 base at V and 8 bases at J, with 11 bases in the middle. CDR3 protein: CASSLEPGRGYTF. The CDR3 DNA sequence: TGTGCCAGCAGCTTAGAACCGGGTCGCGGCTACACCTTC.

The chain has TRBV7-9 and TRBJ2-7; TRBD2 matches 7 bases. Germline-derived CDR1 and CDR2 are SEHNR and FQNEAQ (reference sequence). This CDR3 spans 12 amino acids. The V segment lost 3 bases and the J segment 7 bases; nucleotides outside the gene matches: 3. The CDR3 bases are TGTGCCAGCAGCTTCCGGGGGGATGAGCAGTACTTC. It yields the protein CASSFRGDEQYF.

Details on this clone: This sample also contains other DNA sequences that code for the same CDR3. CDR3 nucleotide sequence: TGTGCCAGCAGACCATGGGAGGAAGAGACCCAGTACTTC. It specifies CASRPWEEETQYF. This chain joins TRBV27 and TRBJ2-5; D possibly corresponds to TRBD2 (6 bases). This CDR3 comprises 13 residues. The V end lost 6 bases, the J end lost 3 bases, and 11 bases lay between the germline ends. Germline CDR1 reads MNHEY; CDR2 reads SMNVEV (reference sequence).

The rearrangement uses TRBV4-1 and TRBJ1-2, with 8 bases identical to TRBD1. The length of the CDR3 is 16 residues. Germline V gene data show CDR1 as MGHRA and CDR2 as YSYEKL. V trimming: 6 bases; J trimming: 0 bases; junction bases outside the gene matches: 9. CDR3 DNA: TGCGCCAGCAGTTGGGATCCGGGACAGGCTAACTATGGCTACACCTTC. Protein sequence: CASSWDPGQANYGYTF.

The chain is built from TRBV28 and TRBJ1-5; 7 nucleotides align to TRBD1. Germline CDR1 MDHEN, CDR2 SYDVKM. The CDR3 consists of 15 residues. Trimming cost V 6 bases and J 0 bases; bases outside gene matches: 5. CDR3 residues: CASRRGQLSNQPQHF. The CDR3 bases are TGTGCCAGCAGGAGGGGACAGCTTAGCAATCAGCCCCAGCATTTT.

This chain joins TRBV3-1 (or the pseudogene TRBV3-2) and TRBJ1-5, with 7 bases matching TRBD1. The germline CDR1 and CDR2 sequences are LGHDT and YNNKEL (reference sequence). The CDR3 contains 18 residues. With V trimmed by 2 bases and J by 1 base, 11 bases remained unmatched. The CDR3 is CASSQIGQERGSNQPQHF. The CDR3 nucleotides are TGTGCCAGCAGCCAAATCGGACAGGAACGGGGAAGCAATCAGCCCCAGCATTTT.

The chain employs TRBV11-2 and TRBJ1-5; D may be TRBD1 (5 bases). The CDR3 runs 13 residues. V lost 5 bases and J lost 4, with 9 bases in between. The germline CDR1 and CDR2 sequences are SGHAT and FQNNGV. CDR3 DNA: TGTGCCAGCAGCCTGGGACTTAATCAGCCCCAGCATTTT. Protein sequence: CASSLGLNQPQHF.

As regards this clone: A much larger clone sits a single nucleotide away, making a read error possible. V gene TRBV2 combines with J gene TRBJ2-7, with 7 bases lining up with TRBD2. The germline gives CDR1 SNHLY, CDR2 FYNNEI. The CDR3 is made up of 14 amino acids. This CDR3 is CASSERGRAYEQHF. The CDR3 coding sequence is TGTGCCAGCAGTGAACGCGGGAGAGCTTACGAGCAGCACTTC.